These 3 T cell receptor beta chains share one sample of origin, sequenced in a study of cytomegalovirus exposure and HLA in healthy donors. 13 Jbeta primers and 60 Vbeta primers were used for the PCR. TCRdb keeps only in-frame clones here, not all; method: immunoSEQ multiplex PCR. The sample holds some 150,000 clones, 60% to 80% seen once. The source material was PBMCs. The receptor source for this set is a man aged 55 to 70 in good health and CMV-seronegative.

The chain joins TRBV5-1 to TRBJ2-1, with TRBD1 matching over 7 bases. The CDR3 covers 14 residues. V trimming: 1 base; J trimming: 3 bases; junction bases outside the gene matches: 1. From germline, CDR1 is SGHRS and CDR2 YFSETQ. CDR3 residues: CASSLRDSYNEQFF. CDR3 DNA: TGCGCCAGCAGCTTGCGGGACAGCTACAATGAGCAGTTCTTC.

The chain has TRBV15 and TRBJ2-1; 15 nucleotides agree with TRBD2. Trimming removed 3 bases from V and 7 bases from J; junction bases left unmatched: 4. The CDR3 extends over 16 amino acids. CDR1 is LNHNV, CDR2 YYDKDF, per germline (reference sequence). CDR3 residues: CATSSRTSGGENEQFF. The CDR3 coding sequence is TGTGCCACCAGCAGCAGGACTAGCGGGGGGGAGAATGAGCAGTTCTTC.

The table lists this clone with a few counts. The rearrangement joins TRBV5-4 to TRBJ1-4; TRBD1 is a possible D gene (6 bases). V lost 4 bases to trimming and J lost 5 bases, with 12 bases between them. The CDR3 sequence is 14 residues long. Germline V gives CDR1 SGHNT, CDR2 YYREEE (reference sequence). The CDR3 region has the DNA TGTGCCAGCAGCACGGGCGGGGGCAATGAAAAACTGTTTTTT. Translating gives CASSTGGGNEKLFF.